This TCR beta chain was sequenced during a study of tumor-infiltrating lymphocytes in primary liver carcinoma. Total RNA amounting to 500 ng was the source from which TCR beta cDNA was made with a constant-region primer. Sequencing libraries for TCR beta derived from three nested multiplex PCR rounds that used slightly modified ARM-PCR. The first two PCR rounds, approximately 10 cycles each, used TRBV1-TRBV30 forward primers and a C-beta reverse primer. TCRdb redid the calling of the multiplex PCR reads with MiXCR, one entry per CDR3 protein. This sample yields about 99,000 distinct CDR3 sequences, of which around three quarters are seen a single time; 9% to 10% belongs to the top ten. With 8 bases removed from V and 8 bases from J, the gap between germline ends came to 21 bases. CDR3 length: 15 residues. The V gene's germline CDR1 is SGHAT and CDR2 FQNNGV. Unsorted bulk tissue, about 20-32 mg of it, served as the source for co-extraction of RNA and DNA.

The V and J genes are TRBV11-2 and TRBJ2-2, with a weak D call TRBD2 (5 bases). The clonotype was recovered from a woman aged 60-70 years with primary liver carcinoma and hepatitis B virus infection. The sequenced material came from liver tumor tissue from sampling region 5. The subset was: tumor region T5, tumor centre. The CDR3 loop reads CASCPPQGLTGELFF. CDR3 nucleotide sequence: TGTGCCAGCTGCCCTCCGCAAGGACTGACTGGGGAGCTGTTTTTT.